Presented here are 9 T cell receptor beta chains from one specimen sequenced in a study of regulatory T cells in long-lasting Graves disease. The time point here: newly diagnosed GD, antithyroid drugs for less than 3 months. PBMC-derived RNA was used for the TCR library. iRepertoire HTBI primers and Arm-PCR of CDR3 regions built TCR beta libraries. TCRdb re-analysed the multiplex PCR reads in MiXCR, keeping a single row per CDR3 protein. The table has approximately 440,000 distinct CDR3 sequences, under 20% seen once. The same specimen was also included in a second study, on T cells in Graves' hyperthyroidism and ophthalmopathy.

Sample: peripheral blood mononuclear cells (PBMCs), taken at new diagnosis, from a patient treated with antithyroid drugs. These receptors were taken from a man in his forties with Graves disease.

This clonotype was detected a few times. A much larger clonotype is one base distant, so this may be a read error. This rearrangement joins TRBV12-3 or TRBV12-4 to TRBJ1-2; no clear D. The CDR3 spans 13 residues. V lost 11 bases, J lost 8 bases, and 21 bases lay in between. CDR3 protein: CAGNSGVGLGYTF. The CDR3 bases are TGTGCCGGCAACTCCGGGGTCGGGCTGGGCTACACCTTC.

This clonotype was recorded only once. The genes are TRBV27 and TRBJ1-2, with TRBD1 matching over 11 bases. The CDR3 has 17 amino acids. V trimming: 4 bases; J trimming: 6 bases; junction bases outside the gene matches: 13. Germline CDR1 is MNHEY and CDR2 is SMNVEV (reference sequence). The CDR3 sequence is CASSSRTGGVGLDGYTF. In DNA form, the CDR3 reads TGTGCCAGCAGTTCAAGGACAGGGGGCGTAGGGCTGGATGGCTACACCTTC.

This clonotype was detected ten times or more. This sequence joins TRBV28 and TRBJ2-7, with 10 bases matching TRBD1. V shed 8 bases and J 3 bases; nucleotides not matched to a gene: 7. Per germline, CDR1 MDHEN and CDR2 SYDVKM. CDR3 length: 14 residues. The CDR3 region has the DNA TGTGCCAGCGGGTCCGGGACAGGGGACTACGAGCAGTACTTC. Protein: CASGSGTGDYEQYF.

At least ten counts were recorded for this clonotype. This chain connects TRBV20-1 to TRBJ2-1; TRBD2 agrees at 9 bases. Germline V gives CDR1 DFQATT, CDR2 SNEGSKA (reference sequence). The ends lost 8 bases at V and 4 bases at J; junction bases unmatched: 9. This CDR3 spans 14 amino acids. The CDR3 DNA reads TGCAGTACCTTAGCGGGAGCGGTTTACAATGAGCAGTTCTTC. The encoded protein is CSTLAGAVYNEQFF.

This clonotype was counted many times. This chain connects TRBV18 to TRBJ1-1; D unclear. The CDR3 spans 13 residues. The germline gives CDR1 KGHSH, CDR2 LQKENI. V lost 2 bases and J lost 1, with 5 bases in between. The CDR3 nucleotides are TGTGCCAGCTCACCAAAACAGAACACTGAAGCTTTCTTT. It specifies CASSPKQNTEAFF. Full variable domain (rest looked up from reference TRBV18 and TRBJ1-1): NAGVMQNPRHLVRRRGQEARLRCSPMKGHSHVYWYRQLPEEGLKFMVYLQKENIIDESGMPKERFSAEFPKEGPSILRIQQVVRGDSAAYFCASSPKQNTEAFFGQGTRLTVV.

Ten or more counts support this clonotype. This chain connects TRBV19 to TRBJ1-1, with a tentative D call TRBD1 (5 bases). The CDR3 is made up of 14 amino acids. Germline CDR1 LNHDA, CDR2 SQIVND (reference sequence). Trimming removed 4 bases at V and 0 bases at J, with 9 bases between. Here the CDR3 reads CASSKSGLNTEAFF. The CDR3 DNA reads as TGTGCCAGTAGTAAGTCAGGGCTGAACACTGAAGCTTTCTTT.

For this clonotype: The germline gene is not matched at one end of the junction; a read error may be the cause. The CDR3: CASRETGQRETQYF. CDR3 DNA: TGTGCCAGCAGGGAGACAGGTCAGAGGGAGACCCAGTACTTC. The chain joins TRBV5-1 to TRBJ2-5, with D maybe TRBD1 (6 bases). Germline V CDR1 and CDR2: SGHRS, YFSETQ. The CDR3 runs 14 residues. The whole variable domain, remainder taken from reference TRBV5-1 and TRBJ2-5, is KAGVTQTPRYLIKTRGQQVTLSCSPISGHRSVSWYQQTPGQGLQFLFEYFSETQRNKGNFPGRFSGRQFSNSRSEMNVSTLELGDSALYLCASRETGQRETQYFGPGTRLLVL.

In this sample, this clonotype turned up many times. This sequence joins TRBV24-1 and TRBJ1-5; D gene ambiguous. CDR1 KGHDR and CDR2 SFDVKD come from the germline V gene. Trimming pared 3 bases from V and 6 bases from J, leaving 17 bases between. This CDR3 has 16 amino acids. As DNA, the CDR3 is TGTGCCACCAGTGATCCCGGGGTAGGTCAAGGTCAGCCCCAGCATTTT. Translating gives CATSDPGVGQGQPQHF.

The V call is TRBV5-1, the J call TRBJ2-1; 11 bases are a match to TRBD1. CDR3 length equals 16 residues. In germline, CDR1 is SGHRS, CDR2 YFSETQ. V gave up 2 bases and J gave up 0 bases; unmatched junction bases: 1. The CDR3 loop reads CASSFGQGASYNEQFF. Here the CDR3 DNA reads TGCGCCAGCAGCTTCGGACAGGGGGCCTCCTACAATGAGCAGTTCTTC.